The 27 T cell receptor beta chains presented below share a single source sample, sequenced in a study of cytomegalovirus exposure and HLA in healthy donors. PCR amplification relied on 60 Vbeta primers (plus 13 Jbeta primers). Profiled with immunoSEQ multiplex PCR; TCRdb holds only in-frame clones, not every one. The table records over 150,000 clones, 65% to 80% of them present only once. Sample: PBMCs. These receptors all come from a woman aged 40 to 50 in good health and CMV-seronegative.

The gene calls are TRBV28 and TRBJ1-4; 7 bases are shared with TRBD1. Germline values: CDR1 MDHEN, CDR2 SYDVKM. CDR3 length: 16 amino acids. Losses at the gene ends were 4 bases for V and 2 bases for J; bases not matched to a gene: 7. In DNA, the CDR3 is TGTGCCAGCAGTTCTCCCGGGACAGTCACTAATGAAAAACTGTTTTTT. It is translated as CASSSPGTVTNEKLFF.

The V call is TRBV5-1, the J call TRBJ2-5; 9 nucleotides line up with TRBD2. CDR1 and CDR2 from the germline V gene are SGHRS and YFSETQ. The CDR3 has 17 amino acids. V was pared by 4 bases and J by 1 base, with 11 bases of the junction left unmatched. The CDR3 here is CASSRDGWREGQETQYF. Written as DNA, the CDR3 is TGCGCCAGCAGCCGAGATGGATGGCGGGAGGGCCAAGAGACCCAGTACTTC.

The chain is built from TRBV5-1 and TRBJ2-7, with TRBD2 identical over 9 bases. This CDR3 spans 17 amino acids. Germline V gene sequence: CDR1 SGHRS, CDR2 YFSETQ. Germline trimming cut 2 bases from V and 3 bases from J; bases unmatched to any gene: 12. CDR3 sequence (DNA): TGCGCCAGCAGCTTTGGGCTAGCGGGGTATAAGAGCTACGAGCAGTACTTC. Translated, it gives CASSFGLAGYKSYEQYF.

Here the CDR3 DNA reads TGTGCCAGCAGCCAAGAAGTAAGCGGGGGTCCAGATACGCAGTATTTT. This codes for CASSQEVSGGPDTQYF. The rearrangement joins TRBV4-2 to TRBJ2-3, with 8 bases matching TRBD2. The CDR3 consists of 16 residues. CDR1 LGHNA and CDR2 YNFKEQ come from the germline V gene. The ends lost 0 bases at V and 4 bases at J; junction bases unmatched: 6.

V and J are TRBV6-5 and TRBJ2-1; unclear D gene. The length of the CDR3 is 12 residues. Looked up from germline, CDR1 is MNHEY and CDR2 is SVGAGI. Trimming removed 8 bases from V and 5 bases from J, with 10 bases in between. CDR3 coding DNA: TGTGCCAGCTCCCGCTCGGACAATGAGCAGTTCTTC. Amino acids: CASSRSDNEQFF.

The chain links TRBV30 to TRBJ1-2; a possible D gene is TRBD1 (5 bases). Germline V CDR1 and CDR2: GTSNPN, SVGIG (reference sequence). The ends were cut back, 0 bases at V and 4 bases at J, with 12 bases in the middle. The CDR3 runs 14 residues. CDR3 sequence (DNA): TGTGCCTGGAGTGTACTGGGGGGGAGCTATGGCTACACCTTC. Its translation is CAWSVLGGSYGYTF.

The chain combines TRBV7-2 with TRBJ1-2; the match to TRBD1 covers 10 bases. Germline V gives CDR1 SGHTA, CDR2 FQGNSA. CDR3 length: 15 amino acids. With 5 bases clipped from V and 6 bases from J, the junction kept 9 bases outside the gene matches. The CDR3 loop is CASSQQGTGVDGYTF. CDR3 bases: TGTGCCAGCAGCCAGCAGGGGACAGGGGTGGATGGCTACACCTTC.

CDR3 nucleotide sequence: TGCGCCAGCAGCCCCGAGGACAGGGATGCGCCACCCCTCCACTTT. Protein sequence: CASSPEDRDAPPLHF. This rearrangement joins TRBV5-1 to TRBJ1-6; 8 positions match TRBD1. CDR3 length: 15 residues. V trimming: 4 bases; J trimming: 11 bases; junction bases outside the gene matches: 11. Germline V gives CDR1 SGHRS, CDR2 YFSETQ.

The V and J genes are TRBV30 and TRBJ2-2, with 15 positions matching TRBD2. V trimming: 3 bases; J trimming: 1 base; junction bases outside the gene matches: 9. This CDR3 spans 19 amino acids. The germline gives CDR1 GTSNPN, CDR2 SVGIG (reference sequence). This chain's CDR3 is CAWSPLPGLAGGNTGELFF. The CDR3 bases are TGTGCCTGGAGCCCTTTGCCGGGACTAGCGGGAGGGAACACCGGGGAGCTGTTTTTT.

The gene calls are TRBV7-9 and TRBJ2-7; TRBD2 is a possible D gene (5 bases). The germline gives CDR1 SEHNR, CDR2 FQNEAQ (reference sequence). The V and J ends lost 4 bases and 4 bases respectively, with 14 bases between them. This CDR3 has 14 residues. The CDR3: CASSWTRSTYEQYF. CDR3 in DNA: TGTGCCAGCAGCTGGACTCGATCCACTTACGAGCAGTACTTC.

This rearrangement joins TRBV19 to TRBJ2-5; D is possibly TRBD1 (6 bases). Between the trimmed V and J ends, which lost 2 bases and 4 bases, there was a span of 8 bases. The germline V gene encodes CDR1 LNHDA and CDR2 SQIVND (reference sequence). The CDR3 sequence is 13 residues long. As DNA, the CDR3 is TGTGCCAGTAGTATAATCAGGGGAGAGACCCAGTACTTC. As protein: CASSIIRGETQYF.

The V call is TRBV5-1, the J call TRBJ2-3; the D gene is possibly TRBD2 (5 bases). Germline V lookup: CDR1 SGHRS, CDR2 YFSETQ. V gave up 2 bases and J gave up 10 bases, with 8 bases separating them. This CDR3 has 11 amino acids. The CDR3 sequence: CASSFRGAQYF. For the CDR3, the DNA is TGCGCCAGCAGCTTCCGGGGTGCGCAGTATTTT.

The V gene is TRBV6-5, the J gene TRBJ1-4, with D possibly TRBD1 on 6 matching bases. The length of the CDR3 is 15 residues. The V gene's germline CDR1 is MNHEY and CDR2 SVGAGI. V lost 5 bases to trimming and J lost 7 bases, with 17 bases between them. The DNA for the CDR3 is TGTGCCAGCAGTAAACAGGGAAGACTGGGTGAAAAACTGTTTTTT. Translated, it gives CASSKQGRLGEKLFF.

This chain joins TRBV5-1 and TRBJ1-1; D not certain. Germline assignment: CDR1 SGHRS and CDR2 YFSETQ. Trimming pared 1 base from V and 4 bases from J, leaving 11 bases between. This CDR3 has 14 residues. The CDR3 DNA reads TGCGCCAGCAGCTTGAGTGGGGAGAGCACTGAAGCTTTCTTT. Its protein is CASSLSGESTEAFF. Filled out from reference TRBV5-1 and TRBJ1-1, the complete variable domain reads KAGVTQTPRYLIKTRGQQVTLSCSPISGHRSVSWYQQTPGQGLQFLFEYFSETQRNKGNFPGRFSGRQFSNSRSEMNVSTLELGDSALYLCASSLSGESTEAFFGQGTRLTVV.

The CDR3 region is CASSGTIYEQYF. The CDR3 bases are TGTGCCAGCAGCGGGACAATTTACGAGCAGTACTTC. The V call is TRBV7-8, the J call TRBJ2-7, with D perhaps matching TRBD1 (6 bases). The CDR3 runs 12 residues. Germline loops: CDR1 SGHVS, CDR2 FQNEAQ. Trimming shortened V by 5 bases and J by 4 bases, and 9 bases separated the two germline ends. Based on the CDR3 plus reference TRBV7-8 and TRBJ2-7, the full variable domain is GAGVSQSPRYKVAKRGQDVALRCDPISGHVSLFWYQQALGQGPEFLTYFQNEAQLDKSGLPSDRFFAERPEGSVSTLKIQRTQQEDSAVYLCASSGTIYEQYFGPGTRLTVT.

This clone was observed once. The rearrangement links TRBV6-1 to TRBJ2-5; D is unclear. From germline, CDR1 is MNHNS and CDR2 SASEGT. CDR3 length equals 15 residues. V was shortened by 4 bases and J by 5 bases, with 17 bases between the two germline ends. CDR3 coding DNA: TGTGCCAGCAGTGTTTTAGCAGAAGCCCGGGAGACCCAGTACTTC. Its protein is CASSVLAEARETQYF.

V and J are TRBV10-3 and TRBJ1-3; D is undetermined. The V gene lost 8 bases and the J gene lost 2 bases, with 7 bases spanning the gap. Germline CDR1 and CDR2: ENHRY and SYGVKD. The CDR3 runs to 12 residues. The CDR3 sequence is CAIEMPGNTIYF. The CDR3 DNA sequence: TGTGCCATCGAGATGCCTGGAAACACCATATATTTT.

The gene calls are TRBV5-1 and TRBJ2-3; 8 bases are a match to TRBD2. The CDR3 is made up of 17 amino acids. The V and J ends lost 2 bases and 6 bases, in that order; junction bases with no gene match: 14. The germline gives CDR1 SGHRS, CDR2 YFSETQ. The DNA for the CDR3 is TGCGCCAGCAGCTTCGAATTCCCCGGGACTAGGATGGATACGCAGTATTTT. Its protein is CASSFEFPGTRMDTQYF.

In DNA, the CDR3 is TGTGCCAGCAGTTTGACCTCAACGACGGGCTATGGCTACACCTTC. Residues: CASSLTSTTGYGYTF. J is TRBJ1-2 and V is TRBV27, with no clear D. There are 15 residues in the CDR3. Germline V gives CDR1 MNHEY, CDR2 SMNVEV (reference sequence). V lost 3 bases, J lost 4 bases, and 15 bases lay in between.

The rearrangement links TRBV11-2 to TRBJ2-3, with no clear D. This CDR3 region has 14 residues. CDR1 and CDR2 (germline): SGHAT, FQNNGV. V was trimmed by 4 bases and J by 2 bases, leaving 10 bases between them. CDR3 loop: CASSSIQYTDTQYF. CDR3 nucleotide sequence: TGTGCCAGCAGCTCAATCCAGTACACAGATACGCAGTATTTT.

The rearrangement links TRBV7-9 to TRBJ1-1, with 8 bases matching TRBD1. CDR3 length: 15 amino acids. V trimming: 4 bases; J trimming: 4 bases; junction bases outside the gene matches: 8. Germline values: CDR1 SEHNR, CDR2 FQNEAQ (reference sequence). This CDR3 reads CASSSAGQGFTEAFF. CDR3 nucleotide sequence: TGTGCCAGCAGCTCCGCTGGACAGGGATTCACTGAAGCTTTCTTT.

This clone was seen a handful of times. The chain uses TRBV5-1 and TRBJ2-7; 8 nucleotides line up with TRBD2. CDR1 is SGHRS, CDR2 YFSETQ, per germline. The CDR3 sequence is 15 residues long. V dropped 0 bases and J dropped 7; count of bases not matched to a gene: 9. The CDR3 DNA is TGCGCCAGCAGCTTGGCGGCTAGCGGGCTAGGGGAGCAGTACTTC. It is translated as CASSLAASGLGEQYF.

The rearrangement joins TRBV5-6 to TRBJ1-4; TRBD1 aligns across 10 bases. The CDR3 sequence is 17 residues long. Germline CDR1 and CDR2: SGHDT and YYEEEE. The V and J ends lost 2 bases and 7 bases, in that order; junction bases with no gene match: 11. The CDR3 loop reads CASSLRDRGLPIEKLFF. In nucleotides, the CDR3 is TGTGCCAGCAGCTTACGGGACAGGGGCCTTCCGATTGAAAAACTGTTTTTT.

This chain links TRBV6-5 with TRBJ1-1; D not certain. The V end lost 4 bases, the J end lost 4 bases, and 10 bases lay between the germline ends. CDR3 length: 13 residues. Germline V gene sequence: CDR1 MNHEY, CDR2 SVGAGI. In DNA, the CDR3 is TGTGCCAGCAGTTCTAGACGGTTCACTGAAGCTTTCTTT. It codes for CASSSRRFTEAFF.

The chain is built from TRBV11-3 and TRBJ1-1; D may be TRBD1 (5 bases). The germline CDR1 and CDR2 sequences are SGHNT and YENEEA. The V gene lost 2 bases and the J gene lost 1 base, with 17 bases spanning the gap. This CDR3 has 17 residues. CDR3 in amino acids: CASSLSIGAGGNTEAFF. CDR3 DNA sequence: TGTGCCAGCAGCTTATCAATAGGGGCCGGGGGGAACACTGAAGCTTTCTTT.

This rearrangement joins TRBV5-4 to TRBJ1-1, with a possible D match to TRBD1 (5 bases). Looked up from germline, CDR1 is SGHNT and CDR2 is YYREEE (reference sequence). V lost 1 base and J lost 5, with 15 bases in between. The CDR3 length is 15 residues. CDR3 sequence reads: CASSLSRAVETEAFF. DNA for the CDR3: TGTGCCAGCAGCTTGAGCAGGGCGGTCGAGACTGAAGCTTTCTTT.

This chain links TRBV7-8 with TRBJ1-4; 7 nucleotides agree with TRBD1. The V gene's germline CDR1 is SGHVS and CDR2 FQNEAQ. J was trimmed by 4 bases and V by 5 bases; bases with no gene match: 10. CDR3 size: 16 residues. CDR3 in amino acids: CASSPRPRDSNEKLFF. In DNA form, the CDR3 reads TGTGCCAGCAGCCCCCGACCAAGGGACAGTAATGAAAAACTGTTTTTT.